A single sample is the source of the 2 T cell receptor beta chains below, sequenced in a study of T cell changes during pregnancy in multiple sclerosis. TCRdb's table, derived via immunoSEQ multiplex PCR, lists solely in-frame clones and lacks some. The sample contains 30,000 to 50,000 clones, roughly nine tenths of which appear only once. This specimen was CD4+ T cells from peripheral blood mononuclear cells, taken in the third trimester of pregnancy. Receptors were obtained from a female donor in good health, enrolled as a control in a pregnancy study.

A word on this clone: The junction differs from germline at one of its ends, possibly a read error. V usage is TRBV7-7 and J usage is TRBJ2-2; 8 nucleotides match TRBD1. Per the germline V gene, CDR1 is SSHAT and CDR2 is FNYEAQ (reference sequence). This CDR3 is built from 15 residues. CDR3 loop: CASSLQGGNTGELFF. In DNA form, the CDR3 reads TGTGCTAGCAGCCTACAGGGGGGGAACACCGGGGAGCTGTTTTTT.

The rearrangement joins TRBV27 to TRBJ2-5, with 7 positions matching TRBD1. This CDR3 is 14 amino acids long. The V gene's germline CDR1 is MNHEY and CDR2 SMNVEV (reference sequence). Trimming at V came to 8 bases and at J to 4 bases, leaving 10 bases not matched to a gene. CDR3 DNA sequence: TGTGCCAGCCGCCGGACAGGTTTGACAGAGACCCAGTACTTC. Translated, it gives CASRRTGLTETQYF.